This T cell receptor (beta chain) is drawn from a study of Graves' ophthalmopathy and Graves' hyperthyroidism. Study in general: Before any treatment, peripheral blood was taken at the initial diagnosis. Overall study results and limits: Also, most clonotypes expanded in the thyroid above 0.001 frequency appeared in blood.

In its sample, this clonotype was seen a few times. The antigen is unknown. The study amplified TCR beta CDR3 regions using RNA transcripts. First-round RT-PCR employed HTBI primers, with a second-round multiplex PCR after it. TCRdb re-analysed the multiplex PCR reads in MiXCR, keeping a single row per CDR3 protein. The table shows approximately 480,000 distinct CDR3 sequences, with over 13% occurring only once. Additional autoimmune diseases, uncontrolled infections, pregnancy or lactation disqualified patients. The receptor's source is a woman aged 30 to 39 with Graves' ophthalmopathy. Sequencing was performed on blood.

The CDR3 DNA is TGTGCCTGTCAGCTAGGGACAGGGGTCTCTGGGGCCAACGTCCTGACTTTC. This sequence encodes CACQLGTGVSGANVLTF. The V gene is TRBV30, the J gene TRBJ2-6; 10 nucleotides align to TRBD1. In germline, CDR1 is GTSNPN, CDR2 SVGIG (reference sequence). There are 17 residues in the CDR3. J was trimmed by 0 bases and V by 6 bases; bases with no gene match: 8.